This passage covers 21 T cell receptor beta chains from one sample sequenced in a study of T-cell reconstitution after alpha-beta-depleted transplantation in children. It was with unique molecular identifiers that the TCRbeta library was prepared. Each CDR3 protein gets one entry after TCRdb re-called the PCR reads with MiXCR. Of about 240,000 distinct CDR3 sequences in the sample, roughly 25% are singletons; the top ten hold more than 2%. Source: PBMCs, taken before TCRalphabeta/CD19-depleted stem cell transplant. The receptors derive from a girl aged 2 to 9 with Fanconi anemia, due to receive a stem cell transplant.

This clonotype has a count of ten or more. The chain carries TRBV20-1 and TRBJ2-7; D may be TRBD1 (5 bases). The CDR3 contains 12 residues. The V end was cut by 3 bases, the J end by 2 bases, with 8 bases between. Germline V gene lookup returns CDR1 DFQATT and CDR2 SNEGSKA (reference sequence). The DNA of the CDR3 is TGCAGTGCTAGCAGGGCCACCTACGAGCAGTACTTC. Its protein is CSASRATYEQYF.

The chain recombines TRBV21-1 with TRBJ2-1; TRBD2 was called by the table and not checked on the DNA. TRBV21-1 is a pseudogene locus. The CDR3 runs 16 residues. CDR3: CASSKVTGRLYNEQFF. For the CDR3, the DNA is TGTGCCAGCAGCAAAGTGACGGGCCGACTCTACAATGAGCAGTTCTTC.

This clonotype was counted ten times or more. The chain uses TRBV4-2 and TRBJ1-3, with 7 positions matching TRBD1. Germline values: CDR1 LGHNA, CDR2 YNFKEQ. J lost 2 bases, V lost 8 bases, and 0 bases had no gene match. The CDR3 runs to 12 residues. The CDR3 loop is CASQGAGNTIYF. The CDR3 coding sequence is TGTGCCAGCCAGGGGGCTGGAAACACCATATATTTT.

The chain uses TRBV7-3 and TRBJ2-6; the D gene is possibly TRBD1 (6 bases). Trimming shortened V by 1 base and J by 0 bases, and 16 bases separated the two germline ends. Germline-derived CDR1 and CDR2 are SGHTA and FQGTGA. The length of the CDR3 is 19 residues. CDR3 sequence: CASSLIPTGFSSGANVLTF. In DNA form, the CDR3 reads TGTGCCAGCAGCTTAATCCCGACAGGCTTCTCCTCTGGGGCCAACGTCCTGACTTTC.

The sample holds a few counts of this clonotype. V is TRBV6-2 or TRBV6-3 and J is TRBJ2-3; 8 bases match TRBD2. J was trimmed by 0 bases and V by 10 bases; bases with no gene match: 3. The CDR3 runs to 13 residues. Germline-derived CDR1 and CDR2 are MNHEY and SVGEGT. CDR3 sequence reads: CATLAASTDTQYF. CDR3 bases: TGTGCCACACTAGCGGCAAGCACAGATACGCAGTATTTT.

The rearrangement uses TRBV21-1 and TRBJ2-1. TRBV21-1 represents a pseudogene. CDR3 length: 10 amino acids. CDR3 sequence (DNA): TGTGCCACCAACACTCAAGTGCAGTTCTTC. This translates into CATNTQVQFF.

In the case of this clonotype: Its ends do not fully match the called genes, so a read error is possible. The gene calls are TRBV20-1 and TRBJ2-2, with 16 bases identical to TRBD2. The germline CDR1 and CDR2 sequences are DFQATT and SNEGSKA (reference sequence). This CDR3 comprises 17 residues. CDR3 DNA sequence: TGCTGTGCTAGAGGGGGACTAGCGGGGGGGCAGACCGGGGAGCTGTTTTTT. It translates to CCARGGLAGGQTGELFF.

This clonotype was recorded many times. The chain carries TRBV12-3 or TRBV12-4 and TRBJ2-7; no clear D gene. This CDR3 is 12 amino acids long. Trimming pared 6 bases from V and 0 bases from J, leaving 6 bases between. CDR3 region: CASRSFSYEQYF. CDR3 nucleotide sequence: TGTGCCAGCAGGAGCTTCTCCTACGAGCAGTACTTC.

J is TRBJ2-7 and V is TRBV20-1; 11 positions agree with TRBD2. The CDR3 is 16 residues long. Trimming removed 5 bases from V and 5 bases from J; junction bases left unmatched: 14. CDR1 and CDR2 from the germline V gene are DFQATT and SNEGSKA (reference sequence). The CDR3 sequence: CSAPPRGTSGWNEQYF. The CDR3 coding sequence is TGCAGTGCTCCACCCCGAGGGACTAGCGGTTGGAACGAGCAGTACTTC.

This clonotype was counted at least ten times. This chain joins TRBV20-1 and TRBJ2-5; 12 nucleotides match TRBD2. CDR1 is DFQATT, CDR2 SNEGSKA, per germline (reference sequence). The CDR3 length is 14 residues. V was pared by 6 bases and J by 5 bases, with 7 bases of the junction left unmatched. CDR3 coding DNA: TGCAGTGCCGGAGGACTAGCGGGGTTGGAGACCCAGTACTTC. It encodes CSAGGLAGLETQYF.

This sequence joins TRBV29-1 and TRBJ2-7; 9 bases line up with TRBD1. The CDR3 is made up of 14 amino acids. Germline values: CDR1 SQVTM, CDR2 ANQGSEA. The V and J ends lost 1 base and 3 bases, in that order; junction bases with no gene match: 4. The CDR3 loop is CSVEVGTGNYEQYF. The CDR3 nucleotides are TGCAGCGTTGAAGTGGGGACAGGGAACTACGAGCAGTACTTC.

The J gene is TRBJ2-7, the V gene TRBV29-1, with 7 bases aligning to TRBD2. Trimming took 4 bases from V and 0 from J; bases not matched to a gene: 3. Germline CDR1 and CDR2: SQVTM and ANQGSEA. The CDR3 consists of 13 residues. CDR3 in DNA: TGCAGCGTTGGGCCGGGGGGCTCCTACGAGCAGTACTTC. It encodes CSVGPGGSYEQYF.

This chain connects TRBV28 to TRBJ1-2; tentative D call: TRBD1 (6 bases). The germline V gene has CDR1 MDHEN and CDR2 SYDVKM. The V end was cut by 6 bases, the J end by 2 bases, with 13 bases between. The CDR3 length is 14 residues. The CDR3 region is CASRLPGQNYGYTF. CDR3 in DNA: TGTGCCAGCAGACTACCCGGACAGAACTATGGCTACACCTTC.

At least ten counts were recorded for this clonotype. This sequence joins TRBV7-2 and TRBJ2-1, with 15 bases fitting TRBD2. The V gene end was trimmed by 5 bases and the J gene end by 7 bases; junction bases not matched to a gene: 6. This CDR3 has 16 amino acids. Per the germline V gene, CDR1 is SGHTA and CDR2 is FQGNSA. The CDR3 reads CASSRAGTSGGNEQFF. CDR3 nucleotide sequence: TGTGCCAGCAGCCGGGCCGGGACTAGCGGGGGGAATGAGCAGTTCTTC.

In this sample, this clonotype turned up a few times. J is TRBJ1-4 and V is TRBV10-3; D not resolved. The V and J ends lost 9 bases and 3 bases respectively, with 11 bases between them. The CDR3 extends over 13 amino acids. Looked up from germline, CDR1 is ENHRY and CDR2 is SYGVKD. CDR3 sequence: CAMGGPPNEKLFF. The CDR3 DNA reads as TGTGCCATGGGTGGGCCTCCTAATGAAAAACTGTTTTTT.

The chain is built from TRBV5-8 and TRBJ2-1, with D unresolved. Germline assignment: CDR1 SGHTS and CDR2 YDEGEE. The CDR3 consists of 11 residues. V dropped 4 bases and J dropped 9 bases, with 8 bases sitting between them. The CDR3 nucleotides read TGTGCCAGCAGCCCCTATGGTGAGCAGTTCTTC. It codes for CASSPYGEQFF.

This clonotype was picked up a small number of times. The J gene is TRBJ2-1, the V gene TRBV20-1; the D call may be TRBD1 or TRBD2 (5 bases each). The CDR3 has 16 amino acids. V lost 1 base, J lost 5 bases, and 18 bases lay in between. In germline, CDR1 is DFQATT, CDR2 SNEGSKA (reference sequence). The DNA of the CDR3 is TGCAGTGCTAGAGTATTTGGGGGTCTAGGCAACAATGAGCAGTTCTTC. Translated, it gives CSARVFGGLGNNEQFF.

The V gene is TRBV7-6, the J gene TRBJ2-1, with D possibly TRBD1 on 6 matching bases. CDR3 length: 15 residues. In germline, CDR1 is SGHVS, CDR2 FNYEAQ. Trimming stripped 4 bases from V and 5 bases from J, with 15 bases between. For the CDR3, the DNA is TGTGCCAGCAGCTCACAGGGACCCAACGACAATGAGCAGTTCTTC. It yields the protein CASSSQGPNDNEQFF. The full variable domain, in which reference TRBV7-6 and TRBJ2-1 provide the parts outside the CDR3, is GAGVSQSPRYKVTKRGQDVALRCDPISGHVSLYWYRQALGQGPEFLTYFNYEAQQDKSGLPNDRFSAERPEGSISTLTIQRTEQRDSAMYRCASSSQGPNDNEQFFGPGTRLTVL.

The chain has TRBV5-1 and TRBJ2-7, with D maybe TRBD1 (6 bases). The V gene's germline CDR1 is SGHRS and CDR2 YFSETQ. There are 13 residues in the CDR3. V lost 2 bases and J 2 bases, leaving 8 bases between the germline ends. The CDR3 loop reads CASSFRTAYEQYF. The CDR3 DNA sequence: TGCGCCAGCAGCTTTAGGACAGCCTACGAGCAGTACTTC.

This clonotype was seen at least ten times. The chain uses TRBV29-1 and TRBJ2-7; no reliable D call. Trimming removed 3 bases at V and 7 bases at J, with 13 bases between. The CDR3 has 12 residues. In germline, CDR1 is SQVTM, CDR2 ANQGSEA. The CDR3 sequence is CSVESWNGEQYF. The CDR3 DNA follows: TGCAGCGTTGAGTCCTGGAACGGGGAGCAGTACTTC.

This CDR3 reads CASSLPGLRSAEQFF. Written as DNA, the CDR3 is TGTGCCAGCAGCTTGCCGGGACTCCGTTCGGCGGAGCAGTTCTTC. This sequence joins TRBV7-2 and TRBJ2-1, with TRBD2 as a possible D gene (6 bases). The V end was cut by 3 bases, the J end by 10 bases, with 19 bases between. The CDR3 is made up of 15 amino acids. Germline loops: CDR1 SGHTA, CDR2 FQGNSA.